This is a list of T cell receptor beta chains from one sample in a study of cytomegalovirus exposure and HLA in healthy donors. The table came from immunoSEQ multiplex PCR; TCRdb's copy has only in-frame clones and leaves some out. The table includes 150,000 to 200,000 clones, less than 90% detected once. Specimen: PBMCs. The source of these receptors is a young woman in good health and CMV-seronegative. The CDR3 runs from the conserved cysteine through the conserved F or W. The D gene is left open where the match is weak. Clone size is stated in some rows and not others, as once, few, many or a class when expanded.

TRBJ2-3,16,TRBD2,NA,TRBV19,TGTGCCAGTAGTATGGGAACTAGCGGGGGAACAGATACGCAGTATTTT,CASSMGTSGGTDTQYF
TRBJ2-7,17,TRBD2,NA,TRBV30,TGTGCCTGGATTGGGACTAGCGGGGGGGCGAGTCGGTACGAGCAGTACTTC,CAWIGTSGGASRYEQYF
TRBJ2-1,15,TRBD2,NA,TRBV6-6,TGTGCCAGCTTCCTAGCGGGATACTCCTACAATGAGCAGTTCTTC,CASFLAGYSYNEQFF
TRBJ1-1,15,TRBD1,NA,TRBV15,TGTGCCACCAGCACCAGACAGGGAATGAACACTGAAGCTTTCTTT,CATSTRQGMNTEAFF
TRBJ2-3,19,TRBD2,NA,TRBV5-6,TGTGCCAGCAGCCCACGTCCGGCGGGAGGGCCGATTGTTCCAGATACGCAGTATTTT,CASSPRPAGGPIVPDTQYF
TRBJ2-7,13,NA,NA,TRBV27,TGTGCCAGCAGTTTACAAGGGGTGGACGAGCAGTACTTC,CASSLQGVDEQYF
TRBJ1-1,11,NA,NA,TRBV4-1,TGCGCCAGCAAAAATGAGACTGAAGCTTTCTTT,CASKNETEAFF
TRBJ2-7,14,NA,NA,TRBV19,TGTGCCAGTGCCTTGGGGGACAAATACTACGAGCAGTACTTC,CASALGDKYYEQYF
TRBJ2-7,15,NA,NA,TRBV27,TGTGCCAGCAGTCCAGTACCCGACTTTTCCTACGAGCAGTACTTC,CASSPVPDFSYEQYF
TRBJ2-3,16,NA,NA,TRBV12-5,TGTGCTAGTGCCCCCAGGTTCCCTAGCTACACAGATACGCAGTATTTT,CASAPRFPSYTDTQYF
TRBJ2-1,16,NA,NA,TRBV7-9,TGTGCCAGCAGCTTATTTCAGGGGCCCCACTTCAATGAGCAGTTCTTC,CASSLFQGPHFNEQFF
TRBJ2-3,16,NA,NA,TRBV7-2,TGTGCCAGCAGCTTAGCTCCCGGCGGCGGCACAGATACGCAGTATTTT,CASSLAPGGGTDTQYF
TRBJ2-7,14,TRBD1,NA,TRBV30,TGTGCTACGACCAGGGCAGGGGGCGGCTACGAGCAGTACTTC,CATTRAGGGYEQYF
TRBJ2-2,12,NA,NA,TRBV5-6,TGTGCCAGCAGCTTCGGGAAGAGGGAGCTGTTTTTT,CASSFGKRELFF
TRBJ1-1,14,NA,few,TRBV30,TGTGCCTGGAGTGTGGGAACAGGGATAGATACAGCTTTCTTT,CAWSVGTGIDTAFF
TRBJ2-1,16,TRBD2,NA,TRBV9,TGTGCCAGCAGCGTGGGAAATAGCGGGAGGGTGTATGAGCAGTTCTTC,CASSVGNSGRVYEQFF
TRBJ1-2,15,TRBD1,NA,TRBV5-1,TGCGCCAGCAGCGTCGGGACAGGGAGGACCTATGGCTACACCTTC,CASSVGTGRTYGYTF
TRBJ1-4,14,TRBD1,NA,TRBV30,TGTGCCTGGACGCCCGGGACAGGTAATGAAAAACTGTTTTTT,CAWTPGTGNEKLFF
TRBJ1-2,14,NA,NA,TRBV7-9,TGTGCCAGCAGCTTCCGACAGGCCCTCGGGGGCTACACCTTC,CASSFRQALGGYTF
TRBJ1-1,15,NA,NA,TRBV27,TGTGCCAGCAGAGTACTCTCGGGGGATTACACTGAAGCTTTCTTT,CASRVLSGDYTEAFF
TRBJ1-1,13,NA,NA,TRBV7-9,TGTGCCAGCAGAGTAGGGGAGAACACTGAAGCTTTCTTT,CASRVGENTEAFF
TRBJ2-3,14,NA,NA,TRBV6-1,TGTGCCAGCAGTGAAGATTGGCGGGGGCGGGAAGAGTATTTT,CASSEDWRGREEYF
TRBJ2-7,16,TRBD1,NA,TRBV6-5,TGTGCCAGCAGTTGGACAGGTTCCTATCTGTTATACGAGCAGTACTTC,CASSWTGSYLLYEQYF
TRBJ2-7,12,NA,NA,TRBV5-6,TGTGCCAGCAGCTTTACTACGATCGAGCAGTACTTC,CASSFTTIEQYF
TRBJ2-3,17,TRBD2,NA,TRBV2,TGTGCCACGTCTGGTACTAGCGGGACATCCTTCACAGATACGCAGTATTTT,CATSGTSGTSFTDTQYF
TRBJ2-7,15,TRBD1,NA,TRBV13,TGTGCCAGCAGCGCCTTGGGACAGGGGGCCTACGAGCAGTACTTC,CASSALGQGAYEQYF
TRBJ1-2,13,TRBD1,NA,TRBV29-1,TGCAGCGCCCGGGACAGGGTGGGGCTCGGCTACACCTTC,CSARDRVGLGYTF
TRBJ2-6,17,TRBD1,NA,TRBV5-4,TGTGCCAGCACCGGGACAGGGGACGTACCTGGGGCCAACGTCCTGACTTTC,CASTGTGDVPGANVLTF
TRBJ1-2,17,TRBD1,NA,TRBV10-2,TGCGCCAGCAACGACAGGGGGGGCCGGAGGGAGTTTTATGGCTACACCTTC,CASNDRGGRREFYGYTF
TRBJ1-2,13,TRBD1,NA,TRBV11-2,TGTGCCAGCAGCTACACCACAGGGGATGGCTACACCTTC,CASSYTTGDGYTF
TRBJ2-7,13,NA,NA,TRBV5-1,TGCGCCAGCAGCTCGGGGTTCTCCTACGAGCAGTACTTC,CASSSGFSYEQYF
TRBJ1-1,14,NA,NA,TRBV6-1,TGTGCCACCCCGAAAGAGACTTTGAACACTGAAGCTTTCTTT,CATPKETLNTEAFF
TRBJ2-2,17,TRBD1,once,TRBV7-9,TGTGCCAGCAGCCCTGGCAGGGGACAGGGGATCGCCGGGGAGCTGTTTTTT,CASSPGRGQGIAGELFF
TRBJ1-1,15,NA,NA,TRBV18,TGTGCCAGCTCACCACGGAGTGCGGGGGACACTGAAGCTTTCTTT,CASSPRSAGDTEAFF
TRBJ2-7,13,NA,NA,TRBV6-5,TGTGCCAGCAGTGACCGGGACCGGGGGTGGCAGTACTTC,CASSDRDRGWQYF
TRBJ1-5,18,NA,NA,TRBV29-1,TGCAGCGAGGTTGGACAGCCGGTGAAAAAAACTACAAATCAGCCCCAGCATTTT,CSEVGQPVKKTTNQPQHF
TRBJ1-5,14,NA,NA,TRBV5-1,TGCGCCAGCAGCTTGGGGGCCAAGAATCAGCCCCAGCATTTT,CASSLGAKNQPQHF
TRBJ1-2,14,NA,few,TRBV7-2,TGTGCCAGCAACCAGCAGGCTTTGGGCCATGGCTACACCTTC,CASNQQALGHGYTF
TRBJ2-7,15,TRBD2,NA,TRBV11-2,TGTGCCAGCAGCTATACTAGCGGGGCCAACTACGAGCAGTACTTC,CASSYTSGANYEQYF
TRBJ2-1,16,NA,NA,TRBV6-5,TGTGCCAGCAGTTACGGTTGGGCGGGCTCTAACAATGAGCAGTTCTTC,CASSYGWAGSNNEQFF
TRBJ2-5,13,NA,NA,TRBV29-1,TGCAGCGTTGAATGGCAGATCGAAGAGACCCAGTACTTC,CSVEWQIEETQYF
TRBJ2-5,14,TRBD1,NA,TRBV13,TGTGCCAGCAGCTTCGGACAGGGTGTGGAGACCCAGTACTTC,CASSFGQGVETQYF
TRBJ2-5,18,TRBD2,NA,TRBV7-8,TGTGCCAGCAGCTTAGCAGGGACTAGCGGGAGGGCCGGGGAGACCCAGTACTTC,CASSLAGTSGRAGETQYF
TRBJ2-7,15,NA,NA,TRBV7-2,TGTGCCAGCAGCTCAGCCGACAGGTGGGGCTACGAGCAGTACTTC,CASSSADRWGYEQYF
TRBJ1-5,13,TRBD1,NA,TRBV29-1,TGCAGCGTTCAGACAGGGGAGGATCAGCCCCAGCATTTT,CSVQTGEDQPQHF